A single sample gave rise to the 27 T cell receptor beta chains below, sequenced in a study of blood T cell repertoires in COVID-19. The repertoire was sequenced with immunoSEQ multiplex PCR; TCRdb's copy has only in-frame clones and lacks some. The sample shows 450,000 to 600,000 clones, approximately 90% of them seen only once. Input material: PBMCs or T cells enriched from blood (not recorded which). The receptor source for this set is a woman aged 18 to 35 who had recovered from COVID-19.

J is TRBJ2-2 and V is TRBV11-3, with a possible D match to TRBD2 (5 bases). Trimming removed 1 base at V and 5 bases at J, with 11 bases between. The CDR3 extends over 15 amino acids. CDR1 SGHNT and CDR2 YENEEA come from the germline V gene. In DNA, the CDR3 is TGTGCCAGCAGCTTAGGGGCTAGCTCAACCGGGGAGCTGTTTTTT. This sequence encodes CASSLGASSTGELFF.

This clone occurred a few times. This sequence joins TRBV6-6 and TRBJ1-6, with D uncertain. Germline V gene data show CDR1 as MNHNY and CDR2 as SVGAGI (reference sequence). The V gene lost 8 bases and the J gene lost 5 bases, with 7 bases spanning the gap. The CDR3 length is 12 residues. CDR3 nucleotides: TGTGCCAGCCGGGATCATAATTCACCCCTCCACTTT. This sequence encodes CASRDHNSPLHF.

The chain couples TRBV7-3 to TRBJ2-1; possible D gene TRBD2, 5 bases. Trimming shortened V by 2 bases and J by 3 bases, and 8 bases separated the two germline ends. CDR1 and CDR2 (germline): SGHTA, FQGTGA. The CDR3 is made up of 14 amino acids. This chain's CDR3 is CASSLSGNYNEQFF. The CDR3 region has the DNA TGTGCCAGCAGCTTATCGGGGAACTACAATGAGCAGTTCTTC. The full variable domain, rest sourced from reference TRBV7-3 and TRBJ2-1, is GAGVSQTPSNKVTEKGKYVELRCDPISGHTALYWYRQSLGQGPEFLIYFQGTGAADDSGLPNDRFFAVRPEGSVSTLKIQRTERGDSAVYLCASSLSGNYNEQFFGPGTRLTVL.

The chain couples TRBV10-3 to TRBJ1-1; 10 nucleotides line up with TRBD1. Germline values: CDR1 ENHRY, CDR2 SYGVKD. J was trimmed by 0 bases and V by 4 bases; bases with no gene match: 5. This CDR3 comprises 16 residues. This CDR3 is CAISAGQGFMNTEAFF. The DNA of the CDR3 is TGTGCCATCAGTGCGGGACAGGGGTTCATGAACACTGAAGCTTTCTTT.

The rearrangement uses TRBV9 and TRBJ1-4; 8 bases match TRBD1. The CDR3 sequence is 16 residues long. Germline CDR1 SGDLS, CDR2 YYNGEE. J lost 7 bases, V lost 2 bases, and 10 bases had no gene match. This chain's CDR3 is CASSVGLRGQSEKLFF. In nucleotides, the CDR3 is TGTGCCAGCAGCGTGGGTCTCAGGGGGCAAAGTGAAAAACTGTTTTTT.

This clone was recorded a few times. The V gene is TRBV19, the J gene TRBJ1-5; D possibly corresponds to TRBD1 (6 bases). This CDR3 is 14 amino acids long. Germline V lookup: CDR1 LNHDA, CDR2 SQIVND (reference sequence). V gave up 6 bases and J gave up 0 bases, with 9 bases separating them. Here the CDR3 DNA reads TGTGCCAGTAGCCCGGACAGTAGCAATCAGCCCCAGCATTTT. It translates to CASSPDSSNQPQHF.

This rearrangement joins TRBV27 to TRBJ1-6; TRBD1 agrees at 7 bases. CDR3 size: 15 residues. V trimming: 3 bases; J trimming: 4 bases; junction bases outside the gene matches: 3. Germline V gene data show CDR1 as MNHEY and CDR2 as SMNVEV (reference sequence). CDR3 protein: CASSFTGAYNSPLHF. CDR3 nucleotide sequence: TGTGCCAGCAGTTTCACAGGGGCTTATAATTCACCCCTCCACTTT.

This rearrangement joins TRBV28 to TRBJ1-5; 9 nucleotides match TRBD1. The CDR3 sequence is 13 residues long. Looked up from germline, CDR1 is MDHEN and CDR2 is SYDVKM. The junction had 5 bases not matched to a gene; V was cut back by 6 bases and J by 8 bases. The DNA of the CDR3 is TGTGCCAGCAGCCGGACAGGGGTGAAGCCCCAGCATTTT. It yields the protein CASSRTGVKPQHF.

The chain has TRBV27 and TRBJ2-7; TRBD1 might be the D (7 bases). Germline V gene lookup returns CDR1 MNHEY and CDR2 SMNVEV (reference sequence). CDR3 length: 16 residues. V was cut by 0 bases and J by 0 bases, with 12 bases left in between. CDR3 coding DNA: TGTGCCAGCAGTTTATCGACAGGGAGGAGCTCCTACGAGCAGTACTTC. Translating gives CASSLSTGRSSYEQYF.

The V gene is TRBV5-1, the J gene TRBJ2-7; D possibly corresponds to TRBD2 (7 bases). The V and J ends lost 4 bases and 5 bases respectively, with 19 bases between them. Germline V gene sequence: CDR1 SGHRS, CDR2 YFSETQ. CDR3 length: 15 residues. CDR3 bases: TGCGCCAGCAGCCCCAGTGGGTGGGGGGGCAACGAGCAGTACTTC. Its translation: CASSPSGWGGNEQYF.

The rearrangement links TRBV3-1 (or the pseudogene TRBV3-2) to TRBJ1-2, with 9 bases that match TRBD1. The CDR3 contains 15 residues. Unmatched junction bases numbered 9, after V lost 0 bases and J lost 10 bases. Germline CDR1 LGHDT, CDR2 YNNKEL (reference sequence). CDR3 protein: CASSQDRTGVHDYTF. For the CDR3, the DNA is TGTGCCAGCAGCCAAGACCGGACAGGGGTACATGACTACACCTTC.

This clone was observed a handful of times. This rearrangement joins TRBV5-4 to TRBJ1-2; 8 bases agree with TRBD1. CDR1 SGHNT and CDR2 YYREEE come from the germline V gene (reference sequence). This CDR3 comprises 14 residues. The ends lost 4 bases at V and 10 bases at J; junction bases unmatched: 12. Written as DNA, the CDR3 is TGTGCCAGCAGCCTTAGGGACAGGCAGAAGTTCTACACCTTC. Encoded protein: CASSLRDRQKFYTF.

The genes are TRBV6-5 and TRBJ1-1, with 8 nucleotides matching TRBD1. Per germline, CDR1 MNHEY and CDR2 SVGAGI. This CDR3 spans 12 amino acids. The trim removed 8 bases at V and 4 bases at J, leaving 3 bases unmatched. CDR3 residues: CASRTGTTEAFF. DNA for the CDR3: TGTGCCAGCCGGACAGGGACCACTGAAGCTTTCTTT.

The chain recombines TRBV24-1 with TRBJ2-6; 7 bases match TRBD1. Germline lookup yields CDR1 KGHDR and CDR2 SFDVKD. Trimming removed 7 bases from V and 0 bases from J; junction bases left unmatched: 8. The CDR3 runs to 17 residues. CDR3 residues: CATSPGTADSGANVLTF. CDR3 bases: TGTGCCACCAGCCCCGGGACAGCAGACTCTGGGGCCAACGTCCTGACTTTC.

This clone turned up a few times. CDR3 protein: CASSQDGGQGAIRGYTF. The CDR3 DNA reads as TGTGCCAGCAGCCAAGATGGAGGACAGGGGGCGATAAGAGGCTACACCTTC. The chain has TRBV7-9 and TRBJ1-2; 11 bases are a match to TRBD1. The CDR3 has 17 amino acids. The V gene's germline CDR1 is SEHNR and CDR2 FQNEAQ (reference sequence). V gave up 5 bases and J gave up 8 bases; unmatched junction bases: 16.

V usage is TRBV19 and J usage is TRBJ2-2; TRBD2 matches at 12 bases. The CDR3 spans 16 residues. Trimming at V came to 5 bases and at J to 4 bases, leaving 5 bases not matched to a gene. The germline gives CDR1 LNHDA, CDR2 SQIVND (reference sequence). The CDR3 protein is CASSSWTSGVTGELFF. The DNA of the CDR3 is TGTGCCAGTAGTTCTTGGACTAGCGGGGTCACCGGGGAGCTGTTTTTT.

The chain uses TRBV5-1 and TRBJ2-1; a possible D gene is TRBD2 (5 bases). The CDR3 is made up of 13 amino acids. Trimming stripped 0 bases from V and 8 bases from J, with 9 bases between. Germline CDR1 and CDR2: SGHRS and YFSETQ. The CDR3 sequence: CASSLAGVDEQFF. In DNA form, the CDR3 reads TGCGCCAGCAGCTTGGCCGGGGTGGATGAGCAGTTCTTC.

This clone was counted only a few times. The V call is TRBV7-3, the J call TRBJ1-1, with D hard to call. This CDR3 contains 15 residues. The germline V gene has CDR1 SGHTA and CDR2 FQGTGA. Trimming pared 5 bases from V and 0 bases from J, leaving 13 bases between. This chain's CDR3 is CASSDERLMNTEAFF. The CDR3 coding sequence is TGTGCCAGCAGCGATGAGCGGCTTATGAACACTGAAGCTTTCTTT.

V is TRBV6-5 and J is TRBJ2-1; 7 bases map to TRBD1. CDR3 size: 13 residues. Germline V gene sequence: CDR1 MNHEY, CDR2 SVGAGI. V gave up 6 bases and J gave up 8 bases; unmatched junction bases: 7. DNA for the CDR3: TGTGCCAGCAGGCGCGGACAGGTAGATGAGCAGTTCTTC. Its protein product is CASRRGQVDEQFF.

The rearrangement links TRBV14 to TRBJ2-7; 7 positions match TRBD2. CDR3 length: 15 amino acids. The V and J ends lost 4 bases and 6 bases, in that order; junction bases with no gene match: 12. Germline CDR1 and CDR2: SGHDN and FVKESK. The CDR3 region has the DNA TGTGCCAGCAGCCGAGCCGGGGGAGGGCTGGGCGAGCAGTACTTC. This encodes CASSRAGGGLGEQYF.

The V and J genes are TRBV2 and TRBJ2-3; 7 nucleotides align to TRBD2. CDR3 length equals 16 residues. With 7 bases clipped from V and 1 base from J, the junction kept 11 bases outside the gene matches. In germline, CDR1 is SNHLY, CDR2 FYNNEI. The CDR3 protein is CASTPSEGRGTDTQYF. Written as DNA, the CDR3 is TGTGCCAGCACCCCCTCCGAGGGGAGGGGCACAGATACGCAGTATTTT. The whole variable domain, remainder taken from reference TRBV2 and TRBJ2-3, is EPEVTQTPSHQVTQMGQEVILRCVPISNHLYFYWYRQILGQKVEFLVSFYNNEISEKSEIFDDQFSVERPDGSNFTLKIRSTKLEDSAMYFCASTPSEGRGTDTQYFGPGTRLTVL.

V and J are TRBV14 and TRBJ1-1, with D unresolved. The CDR3 is 14 residues long. V was pared by 0 bases and J by 5 bases, with 10 bases between. Per the germline V gene, CDR1 is SGHDN and CDR2 is FVKESK. CDR3 bases: TGTGCCAGCAGCCAAGAACCCGGTCGGACTGAAGCTTTCTTT. This sequence encodes CASSQEPGRTEAFF.

V and J are TRBV10-3 and TRBJ2-7, with 9 bases identical to TRBD1. CDR1 and CDR2 (germline): ENHRY, SYGVKD. The CDR3 totals 16 residues. V shed 10 bases, J shed 7 bases, and the junction held 20 bases outside the gene matches. The CDR3 here is CATQSPGQGTGSEQYF. CDR3 bases: TGTGCCACCCAATCCCCGGGACAGGGTACAGGTAGTGAGCAGTACTTC.

The rearrangement joins TRBV5-6 to TRBJ1-2; TRBD1 aligns across 7 bases. The CDR3 extends over 14 amino acids. The germline V gene encodes CDR1 SGHDT and CDR2 YYEEEE. J was trimmed by 8 bases and V by 4 bases; bases with no gene match: 11. The DNA for the CDR3 is TGTGCCAGCAGCCGTCAAGGGGGCGCCGGGGGCTACACCTTC. It encodes CASSRQGGAGGYTF.

The V gene is TRBV5-1, the J gene TRBJ2-7; 7 bases align to TRBD1. With 4 bases clipped from V and 0 bases from J, the junction kept 7 bases outside the gene matches. There are 15 residues in the CDR3. Germline V CDR1 and CDR2: SGHRS, YFSETQ. The CDR3: CASSRGGESSYEQYF. The CDR3 nucleotides read TGCGCCAGCAGCCGAGGGGGCGAGAGCTCCTACGAGCAGTACTTC.

The chain links TRBV6-2 or TRBV6-3 to TRBJ2-1; D possibly corresponds to TRBD2 (6 bases). Trimming took 6 bases from V and 9 from J, leaving 9 bases between them. The CDR3 extends over 11 amino acids. Germline V lookup: CDR1 MNHEY, CDR2 SVGEGT. The CDR3 bases are TGTGCCAGCAGCCACGGGGGTGAGCAGTTCTTC. It yields the protein CASSHGGEQFF.

The chain employs TRBV7-9 and TRBJ1-1; perhaps TRBD1 as D (5 bases). This CDR3 comprises 15 residues. V gave up 1 base and J gave up 3 bases, with 12 bases separating them. The germline V gene encodes CDR1 SEHNR and CDR2 FQNEAQ (reference sequence). CDR3 in DNA: TGTGCCAGCAGCTTAGGAGAAGGGGAGGACACTGAAGCTTTCTTT. It yields the protein CASSLGEGEDTEAFF.